The entry that follows covers one TCR beta chain sequence. The protocol was immunoSEQ multiplex PCR, while the TCRdb copy is restricted to in-frame clones and leaves out a portion. The table shows hundreds of thousands of clones, with 88% occurring only once. The sample comes from a study of blood T cell repertoires in COVID-19. As for the study in general: PBMCs, B-cell-depleted T cells, or T cells provided the cDNA or gDNA that made up the material.

The CDR3 is 16 residues long. Germline lookup yields CDR1 SGHRS and CDR2 YFSETQ. Trimming took off 0 bases at V and 0 bases at J, with 10 bases between the two ends. The sequence was obtained from a man older than 75 with acute or convalescent COVID-19. This chain links TRBV5-1 with TRBJ2-1; the D gene is possibly TRBD2 (6 bases). Sample: peripheral blood. The CDR3 nucleotides are TGCGCCAGCAGCTTGGAGGCGCGGGGCTCCTACAATGAGCAGTTCTTC. This translates into CASSLEARGSYNEQFF.